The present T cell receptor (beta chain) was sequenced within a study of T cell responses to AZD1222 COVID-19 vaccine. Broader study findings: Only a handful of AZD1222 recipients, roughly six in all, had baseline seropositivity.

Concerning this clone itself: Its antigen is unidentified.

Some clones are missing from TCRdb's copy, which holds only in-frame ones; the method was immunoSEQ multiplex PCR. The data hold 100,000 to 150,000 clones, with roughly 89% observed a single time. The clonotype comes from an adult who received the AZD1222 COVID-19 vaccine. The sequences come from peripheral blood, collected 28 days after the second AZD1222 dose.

CDR3: CASSLSSAYNEQFF. The CDR3 nucleotides read TGTGCCAGCAGCTTATCTAGCGCGTACAATGAGCAGTTCTTC. The chain is built from TRBV7-9 and TRBJ2-1, with D perhaps matching TRBD2 (6 bases). The CDR3 length is 14 residues. V lost 2 bases to trimming and J lost 4 bases, with 9 bases between them. Germline CDR1 and CDR2: SEHNR and FQNEAQ (reference sequence).